The source of this T cell receptor (beta chain) is a study of radiation and T cells in renal cell carcinoma. Study-level background: Nephrectomy followed 15 Gy stereotactic body radiation by 4 weeks.

Indicated time point: blood 2 weeks post-SBRT. Documented treatment: 15 Gy SBRT to primary tumor, nephrectomy 4 weeks later. V was clipped by 0 bases and J by 3 bases, with 5 bases between them. This CDR3 has 14 amino acids. Germline V lookup: CDR1 MRHNA, CDR2 SNTAGT. Measured with immunoSEQ multiplex PCR; TCRdb has only the in-frame clones, and not every one. The repertoire consists of some 75,000 clones, with over 80% occurring once and the leading ten covering under 6.5%. The V gene is TRBV6-4, the J gene TRBJ2-2; TRBD1 is a possible D gene (5 bases). This material consisted of blood, taken from a patient whose treatment included radiotherapy and nephrectomy. The receptor comes from a man between 60 and 75 years old with renal cell carcinoma. CDR3 sequence reads: CASSDSGDTGELFF. DNA for the CDR3: TGTGCCAGCAGTGACTCAGGGGACACCGGGGAGCTGTTTTTT.